These 23 T cell receptor beta chains were sequenced from one sample in a study. The sorted Tregs were CD4+CD25+CD127-/low cells. TCRdb reanalysed the 5' RACE reads using MiXCR and keeps one entry per CDR3 protein. Among fewer than 65,000 distinct CDR3 sequences listed, around 21% were seen once. Sample: tumor-infiltrating Tregs sorted from the breast tumor. The receptors here all came from a female donor with breast cancer.

This clonotype appeared a few times. CDR3 residues: CASSLEGANNSPLHF. The CDR3 DNA reads TGCGCCAGCAGCTTGGAGGGGGCAAATAATTCACCCCTCCACTTT. The chain employs TRBV5-1 and TRBJ1-6, with TRBD1 matching 7 bases. There are 15 residues in the CDR3. The V segment lost 0 bases and the J segment 5 bases; nucleotides outside the gene matches: 2. Germline V CDR1 and CDR2: SGHRS, YFSETQ.

With regard to this clonotype: Without the conserved terminal phenylalanine or tryptophan, this CDR3 likely stems from a read error. The rearrangement uses TRBV6-2 or TRBV6-3 and TRBJ1-2; a possible D gene is TRBD1 (6 bases). Between the trimmed V and J ends, which lost 0 bases and 5 bases, there was a span of 16 bases. This CDR3 comprises 16 residues. Looked up from germline, CDR1 is MNHEY and CDR2 is SVGEGT. This CDR3 is CASSYSRTVGGYGYTI. The CDR3 nucleotides read TGTGCCAGCAGTTACTCTAGGACAGTGGGCGGATATGGCTACACCATC.

In its sample, this clonotype was seen many times. The J gene is TRBJ2-2, the V gene TRBV5-1; the match to TRBD2 covers 10 bases. The CDR3 has 18 residues. The J segment lost 4 bases and the V segment lost 5 bases, leaving 14 bases of the junction unmatched. Germline CDR1 reads SGHRS; CDR2 reads YFSETQ. CDR3 sequence (DNA): TGCGCCAGCAGACGAGGAGCTAGCGGGAGTGTGAGCACCGGGGAGCTGTTTTTT. As protein: CASRRGASGSVSTGELFF.

Regarding this clonotype: A read error is likely, as this CDR3 ends without the conserved phenylalanine or tryptophan. The genes are TRBV5-1 and TRBJ1-2; 7 bases are a match to TRBD1. Trimming removed 5 bases from V and 3 bases from J; junction bases left unmatched: 4. The CDR3 spans 13 residues. Germline loops: CDR1 SGHRS, CDR2 YFSETQ. The CDR3 DNA reads TGCGCCAGCAGGGGACAGCTCGACTATGGCTACACCTCC. It yields the protein CASRGQLDYGYTS.

Comments on this clonotype: With a much larger clone just one base away, this may be a read error. As the CDR3 is not closed by the conserved phenylalanine or tryptophan, this likely results from a read error. The rearrangement joins TRBV5-1 to TRBJ2-1; 7 bases are a match to TRBD2. Germline CDR1 SGHRS, CDR2 YFSETQ. The CDR3 contains 14 residues. V was clipped by 0 bases and J by 4 bases; unmatched bases: 1. The CDR3 sequence: CASSLEAGYNEQFC. The CDR3 bases are TGCGCCAGCAGCTTGGAAGCGGGGTACAATGAGCAGTTCTGC.

For this clonotype: A much larger clone sits a single nucleotide away, making a read error possible. Lacking the conserved final phenylalanine or tryptophan, this CDR3 likely reflects a read error. J is TRBJ2-7 and V is TRBV5-1; D is perhaps TRBD1 (5 bases). The CDR3 has 13 amino acids. Germline V gene data show CDR1 as SGHRS and CDR2 as YFSETQ. Trimming removed 4 bases from V and 4 bases from J, with 12 bases in between. This CDR3 is CASSLVRGYEQYS. DNA of the CDR3: TGCGCCAGCAGCCTGGTAAGGGGTTACGAGCAGTACTCC.

This clonotype has just a few counts. The chain combines TRBV5-1 with TRBJ2-1; 8 nucleotides match TRBD2. The V and J ends lost 4 bases and 7 bases, in that order; junction bases with no gene match: 10. This CDR3 is 15 amino acids long. Germline V gene sequence: CDR1 SGHRS, CDR2 YFSETQ. This chain's CDR3 is CASSTIAGKRNEQFF. CDR3 nucleotides: TGCGCCAGCAGCACGATAGCGGGAAAAAGGAATGAGCAGTTCTTC.

This clonotype was observed a few times. The rearrangement uses TRBV11-2 and TRBJ2-3; D unclear. Germline loops: CDR1 SGHAT, CDR2 FQNNGV. The V end lost 0 bases, the J end lost 0 bases, and 7 bases lay between the germline ends. The CDR3 is 15 residues long. The CDR3 loop is CASSLDAASTDTQYF. The CDR3 DNA reads as TGTGCCAGCAGCTTAGATGCGGCCAGCACAGATACGCAGTATTTT.

This clonotype has just a few counts. The gene calls are TRBV7-2 and TRBJ2-7; the D is unclear. CDR3 size: 13 residues. Per the germline V gene, CDR1 is SGHTA and CDR2 is FQGNSA. V was cut by 4 bases and J by 0 bases, with 7 bases left in between. CDR3 in DNA: TGTGCCAGCAGCTGGGCCGGCTCCTACGAGCAGTACTTC. It encodes CASSWAGSYEQYF.

As to this clonotype: A read error may be the cause here, since a much bigger clone is one base away. The CDR3 does not end in the conserved phenylalanine or tryptophan, so this is likely a read error. This chain joins TRBV20-1 and TRBJ2-7; the D gene is possibly TRBD1 (5 bases). Trimming took 2 bases from V and 0 from J, leaving 14 bases between them. The CDR3 is 15 residues long. The germline V gene has CDR1 DFQATT and CDR2 SNEGSKA (reference sequence). Here the CDR3 DNA reads TGCAGTGCTAGAAGGCAGGGCGCCCACTCCTACGAGCAGTACCTC. This sequence encodes CSARRQGAHSYEQYL.

The chain combines TRBV7-9 with TRBJ2-7; a possible D gene is TRBD1 (5 bases). The length of the CDR3 is 16 residues. Germline CDR1 reads SEHNR; CDR2 reads FQNEAQ (reference sequence). Trimming took off 0 bases at V and 6 bases at J, with 18 bases between the two ends. This chain's CDR3 is CASSLALDIATGEQYF. Here the CDR3 DNA reads TGTGCCAGCAGCTTAGCTTTGGACATCGCAACCGGCGAGCAGTACTTC.

For this clonotype: Germline is not matched at one junction end, which may reflect a read error. The chain links TRBV12-3 or TRBV12-4 to TRBJ1-2; 8 bases align to TRBD1. This CDR3 is 15 amino acids long. CDR3 amino acids: CASSMGTGTNYDYTF. The CDR3, as DNA: TGTGCCAGCAGTATGGGGACAGGAACGAACTATGACTACACCTTC.

The sample holds many counts of this clonotype. The rearrangement uses TRBV6-1 and TRBJ1-2, with 7 bases aligning to TRBD1. Looked up from germline, CDR1 is MNHNS and CDR2 is SASEGT. The CDR3 consists of 14 residues. V shed 7 bases, J shed 6 bases, and the junction held 11 bases outside the gene matches. The CDR3 is CASIRQGRLNGYTF. The CDR3 nucleotides are TGTGCCAGCATTAGACAGGGTAGACTAAATGGCTACACCTTC.

This clonotype has just a few counts. The V and J genes are TRBV7-9 and TRBJ2-1; TRBD1 or TRBD2 may be the D gene (5 bases each). Trimming cost V 5 bases and J 10 bases, with 15 bases left between them. Germline V gene data show CDR1 as SEHNR and CDR2 as FQNEAQ (reference sequence). The CDR3 length is 13 residues. The CDR3 nucleotides are TGTGCCAGCAGCCGGGACCCAGAGGGGGAGCAGTTCTTC. This gives the protein CASSRDPEGEQFF.

There are a few counts of this clonotype. CDR3 sequence reads: CASSDQGPLDNEQFF. In DNA form, the CDR3 reads TGCGCCAGCAGCGACCAGGGCCCCTTGGACAATGAGCAGTTCTTC. The chain recombines TRBV5-1 with TRBJ2-1, with D tentatively TRBD1 (5 bases). CDR1 and CDR2 from the germline V gene are SGHRS and YFSETQ. With 4 bases removed from V and 5 bases from J, the gap between germline ends came to 16 bases. The length of the CDR3 is 15 residues.

The genes are TRBV20-1 and TRBJ2-3; no definite D call. V lost 5 bases and J 5 bases, leaving 8 bases between the germline ends. The germline V gene encodes CDR1 DFQATT and CDR2 SNEGSKA (reference sequence). The CDR3 extends over 11 amino acids. The CDR3 region is CSAAYLDTQYF. The CDR3 DNA sequence: TGCAGTGCTGCATACTTAGATACGCAGTATTTT.

This clonotype was observed many times. V usage is TRBV5-6 and J usage is TRBJ1-1; the D is unclear. Germline CDR1 is SGHDT and CDR2 is YYEEEE. V lost 2 bases to trimming and J lost 9 bases, with 17 bases between them. This CDR3 comprises 14 residues. The chain's CDR3 is CASSFQVQTPKAFF. CDR3 bases: TGTGCCAGCAGCTTTCAGGTACAAACACCGAAAGCTTTCTTT.

This clonotype was detected a few times. The chain links TRBV14 to TRBJ1-6; D is possibly TRBD1 (5 bases). This CDR3 has 14 residues. Between the trimmed V and J ends, which lost 3 bases and 4 bases, there was a span of 7 bases. The germline CDR1 and CDR2 sequences are SGHDN and FVKESK. The DNA for the CDR3 is TGTGCCAGCAGCCACAGGGCTTATAATTCACCCCTCCACTTT. This codes for CASSHRAYNSPLHF.

With regard to this clonotype: Being one base from a much bigger clone, this may be a read error. V usage is TRBV20-1 and J usage is TRBJ1-5, with 9 nucleotides matching TRBD1. Per germline, CDR1 DFQATT and CDR2 SNEGSKA (reference sequence). This CDR3 is 16 amino acids long. The CDR3 spells CRARRQGGLSNQPQHF. The CDR3 DNA reads as TGCAGGGCTAGGAGACAGGGGGGACTTAGCAATCAGCCCCAGCATTTT.

About this clonotype itself: No conserved phenylalanine or tryptophan ends this CDR3, so it is likely a read error. The J gene is TRBJ2-7, the V gene TRBV5-1, with unresolved D. V shed 1 base and J shed 3 bases, with 11 bases lying between them. The length of the CDR3 is 14 residues. Germline CDR1 SGHRS, CDR2 YFSETQ. CDR3 region: CASSLSRPYYEQYS. The CDR3 nucleotides read TGCGCCAGCAGCTTGTCCAGACCCTACTACGAGCAGTACTCC.

This clonotype was seen more than once but under ten times. This chain links TRBV28 with TRBJ2-7, with no clear D. CDR1 MDHEN and CDR2 SYDVKM come from the germline V gene. The V end lost 2 bases, the J end lost 4 bases, and 15 bases lay between the germline ends. The CDR3 totals 15 residues. Here the CDR3 reads CASSLLTRRNYEQYF. The CDR3 DNA reads as TGTGCCAGCAGTTTACTGACACGACGGAATTACGAGCAGTACTTC.

This clonotype has ten or more counts. DNA for the CDR3: TGCAGTGCTACTGGGACAGGGCTGGAGACTGAAGCTTTCTTT. Protein product: CSATGTGLETEAFF. The V call is TRBV20-1, the J call TRBJ1-1; 9 bases line up with TRBD1. The CDR3 consists of 14 residues. In germline, CDR1 is DFQATT, CDR2 SNEGSKA (reference sequence). Trimming cost V 4 bases and J 5 bases; bases outside gene matches: 8.

The rearrangement uses TRBV30 and TRBJ2-3; D uncertain. The CDR3 is 13 residues long. Germline loops: CDR1 GTSNPN, CDR2 SVGIG (reference sequence). Trimming removed 6 bases from V and 2 bases from J, with 12 bases in between. The CDR3 region is CACLRVLTDTQYF. DNA for the CDR3: TGTGCCTGCCTACGGGTACTCACAGATACGCAGTATTTT.